These T cell receptor beta chains were read from a single sample in a study of CD8+CD57+ T cells in acquired aplastic anemia. TCRdb analysed the reads with MiXCR anew, one entry per CDR3 protein. The table shows roughly 300,000 distinct CDR3 sequences, with 45% to 65% occurring only once. Sample: sorted CD4+, CD8+, or CD8+CD57+ T cells (not recorded which) from PBMCs. The source of these receptors is a human donor with severe aplastic anemia or a healthy control (not recorded which). CDR3s include the opening cysteine and the closing phenylalanine or tryptophan. D genes are given only for firm matches. Some rows have no size entry. The others give once, few or many, or a class for an expanded clone.

CDR3 protein,CDR3 DNA,clone size,J gene,D gene,V gene
CASSPSGRGNDEQFF,TGCGCCAGCAGCCCTAGCGGGAGGGGCAATGATGAGCAGTTCTTC,-,TRBJ2-1,TRBD2,TRBV4-3
CASSFTARMNTEAFF,TGCGCCAGCAGCTTTACGGCGCGAATGAACACTGAAGCTTTCTTT,-,TRBJ1-1,-,TRBV5-1
CAISALGRNYGYTF,TGTGCCATCAGTGCCCTCGGCAGAAACTATGGCTACACCTTC,-,TRBJ1-2,-,TRBV10-3
CATSSFGTSGGQFYEQYF,TGTGCCACCAGCAGCTTCGGGACTAGCGGGGGCCAATTCTACGAGCAGTACTTC,once,TRBJ2-7,TRBD2,TRBV15
CASSFGQGVDGYTF,TGTGCCAGCAGCTTCGGACAGGGAGTAGATGGCTACACCTTC,-,TRBJ1-2,TRBD1,TRBV7-9
CASSRRNRDRGFF,TGTGCCAGCAGTAGAAGAAACCGGGACAGAGGTTTCTTT,many,TRBJ1-1,TRBD1,TRBV6-2/TRBV6-3
CASKEAGELYGYTF,TGTGCCAGTAAGGAGGCGGGTGAACTCTATGGCTACACCTTC,-,TRBJ1-2,-,TRBV19
CASSERGSAGNTIYF,TGTGCCAGCAGTGAGCGGGGGAGTGCTGGAAACACCATATATTTT,few,TRBJ1-3,-,TRBV2
CASTHLGGGGGGYSPLHF,TGTGCTAGCACCCACCTAGGGGGAGGTGGGGGGGGTTATTCACCCCTCCACTTT,many,TRBJ1-6,-,TRBV7-7
CASRPSRGAEAFF,TGTGCCAGTAGACCTAGCAGAGGGGCTGAAGCTTTCTTT,many,TRBJ1-1,-,TRBV19
CSVEADRGCETQYF,TGCAGCGTTGAGGCCGACAGGGGATGTGAGACCCAGTACTTC,-,TRBJ2-5,TRBD1,TRBV29-1
CASSWGSDHNEQFF,TGTGCCAGCAGCTGGGGTAGCGACCACAATGAGCAGTTCTTC,-,TRBJ2-1,-,TRBV9
CASSDVEDTQYF,TGTGCCAGCAGCGATGTGGAAGATACGCAGTATTTT,-,TRBJ2-3,-,TRBV7-9
CASSFTPQPTESQHF,TGCGCCAGCAGCTTTACACCTCAACCGACGGAATCCCAGCATTTT,-,TRBJ1-5,-,TRBV5-1
CASNPQPSITDTQYF,TGTGCCAGCAATCCTCAACCCTCGATCACAGATACGCAGTATTTT,-,TRBJ2-3,-,TRBV2
CSARQGFTEAFF,TGCAGTGCTAGGCAAGGGTTCACTGAAGCTTTCTTT,many,TRBJ1-1,-,TRBV20-1
CASSSWAVSSYEQYF,TGCGCCAGCAGCTCGTGGGCGGTGAGCTCCTACGAGCAGTACTTC,once,TRBJ2-7,-,TRBV5-1
CASSPGGGIRRPYEQYF,TGTGCCAGCAGCCCTGGCGGTGGTATCAGGAGGCCCTACGAGCAGTACTTC,-,TRBJ2-7,-,TRBV7-9
CASRSESGYLHF,TGTGCCAGCCGGAGCGAGTCCGGATACCTCCACTTT,few,TRBJ1-6,-,TRBV6-4
CASQPRRSNTGELFF,TGTGCCAGCCAACCGAGGCGGTCGAACACCGGGGAGCTGTTTTTT,many,TRBJ2-2,-,TRBV7-2
CASSIGTGFYGYTF,TGTGCCAGTAGTATCGGGACAGGGTTCTATGGCTACACCTTC,-,TRBJ1-2,TRBD1,TRBV19
CASSLAGEGYYGFAF,TGTGCCAGCAGCTTAGCTGGCGAGGGCTACTATGGCTTCGCCTTC,-,TRBJ1-2,-,TRBV7-2
CASSLGEGSYEQYF,TGCGCCAGCAGCTTGGGGGAGGGCTCCTACGAGCAGTACTTC,-,TRBJ2-7,TRBD2,TRBV5-1